Listed below are T cell receptor beta chains from one sample, sequenced in a study of cytomegalovirus exposure and HLA in healthy donors. The data were produced by immunoSEQ multiplex PCR, yet TCRdb's version contains in-frame clones alone and is incomplete. This sample has some 150,000 clones, with 75% to 85% found just once. Material: PBMCs. These receptors were obtained from a female donor in good health and CMV-seronegative. Both conserved end residues are part of each CDR3. The D gene is left open where the match is weak. Size values are once, few and many counts, or a class for expanded clones, and some rows have none.

D gene	clone size	V gene	J gene	CDR3 protein	CDR3 DNA
TRBD1	once	TRBV4-3	TRBJ2-6	CASSQDPTGSGANGLTF	TGCGCCAGCAGCCAAGACCCGACAGGGTCTGGGGCCAACGGCCTGACTTTC
TRBD2	.	TRBV5-4	TRBJ2-7	CASSSGGGVVNEQYF	TGTGCCAGCAGCTCAGGCGGGGGTGTCGTAAACGAGCAGTACTTC
.	once	TRBV5-4	TRBJ1-1	CASSFKLQGNTEAFF	TGTGCCAGCAGCTTTAAACTACAGGGGAACACTGAAGCTTTCTTT
.	few	TRBV25-1	TRBJ2-7	CASSEVGRSYEQYF	TGTGCCAGCAGTGAAGTTGGCCGTTCCTACGAGCAGTACTTC
.	.	TRBV5-1	TRBJ1-1	CASSLYPDRNTEAFF	TGCGCCAGCAGCTTATATCCCGACAGAAACACTGAAGCTTTCTTT
TRBD2	.	TRBV9	TRBJ2-3	CASSVDRRAGGQGTQYF	TGTGCCAGCAGCGTAGATCGACGAGCGGGGGGGCAGGGTACGCAGTATTTT
TRBD1	once	TRBV5-1	TRBJ2-2	CASSLSDRVTGELFF	TGCGCCAGCAGCTTGTCGGACAGGGTCACCGGGGAGCTGTTTTTT
.	few	TRBV7-9	TRBJ2-7	CASSQVAAYEQYF	TGTGCCAGCAGCCAAGTGGCGGCCTACGAGCAGTACTTC
.	.	TRBV5-6	TRBJ2-6	CASSKRPRDTYSGANVLTF	TGTGCCAGCAGCAAGCGCCCCCGGGACACCTACTCTGGGGCCAACGTCCTGACTTTC
.	once	TRBV6-5	TRBJ2-7	CASSYPLGVEQYF	TGTGCCAGCAGTTACCCACTAGGAGTCGAGCAGTACTTC
TRBD2	once	TRBV19	TRBJ2-4	CATQTVAGGFKNIQYF	TGTGCCACCCAAACCGTAGCGGGAGGGTTCAAAAACATTCAGTACTTC
.	.	TRBV11-2	TRBJ1-5	CASSIGEYQPQHF	TGTGCCAGCAGCATTGGAGAGTATCAGCCCCAGCATTTT
.	few	TRBV7-2	TRBJ1-4	CASSLSQVATNEKLFF	TGTGCCAGCAGCTTATCGCAGGTTGCAACTAATGAAAAACTGTTTTTT
.	.	TRBV11-3	TRBJ1-2	CASSLSPGREGYTF	TGTGCCAGCAGCTTAAGCCCCGGCAGGGAAGGCTACACCTTC
TRBD1	.	TRBV4-3	TRBJ1-1	CASSPGQGVTGTEAFF	TGCGCCAGCAGCCCCGGACAGGGCGTAACAGGCACTGAAGCTTTCTTT
TRBD1	few	TRBV7-2	TRBJ2-5	CASSGTAQETQYF	TGTGCCAGCAGCGGGACAGCTCAAGAGACCCAGTACTTC
TRBD1	.	TRBV5-4	TRBJ2-2	CASSHAGQGNTGELFF	TGTGCCAGCAGCCACGCGGGACAGGGGAACACCGGGGAGCTGTTTTTT
TRBD1	.	TRBV27	TRBJ2-7	CASSQGAGKQYF	TGTGCCAGCAGTCAGGGGGCGGGAAAGCAGTACTTC
.	.	TRBV7-9	TRBJ1-2	CASSRLAGQNYGYTF	TGTGCCAGCAGTCGTCTGGCGGGGCAAAACTATGGCTACACCTTC
.	.	TRBV28	TRBJ2-7	CASSPDPGSYEQYF	TGTGCCAGCAGTCCAGACCCCGGGTCCTACGAGCAGTACTTC
.	.	TRBV4-2	TRBJ1-2	CASSQEHRSGYTF	TGTGCCAGCAGCCAAGAACACAGGTCGGGCTACACCTTC
.	.	TRBV6-1	TRBJ1-5	CASSDRGGNQPQHF	TGTGCCAGCAGTGACAGGGGAGGCAATCAGCCCCAGCATTTT
TRBD1	.	TRBV7-8	TRBJ2-5	CASSPLGKGAPGETQYF	TGTGCCAGCAGCCCCCTCGGTAAGGGGGCGCCTGGGGAGACCCAGTACTTC
TRBD2	few	TRBV19	TRBJ2-2	CASSPWASGSTGELFF	TGTGCCAGTAGTCCGTGGGCTAGCGGGAGCACCGGGGAGCTGTTTTTT
.	.	TRBV5-1	TRBJ2-1	CASSVGGAPTEQFF	TGCGCCAGCTCTGTCGGAGGGGCACCCACAGAGCAGTTCTTC
.	few	TRBV7-9	TRBJ1-2	CASSSYRDVGYGYTF	TGTGCCAGCAGCAGTTACAGGGACGTCGGCTATGGCTACACCTTC
.	.	TRBV11-2	TRBJ2-3	CASSPFRAHNTDTQYF	TGTGCCAGCAGCCCCTTTAGAGCGCATAACACAGATACGCAGTATTTT
TRBD2	.	TRBV28	TRBJ2-5	CASSLGLARKETQYF	TGTGCCAGCAGTTTGGGACTAGCGAGAAAAGAGACCCAGTACTTC
.	once	TRBV4-2	TRBJ2-1	CASSQQGPSYNEQFF	TGTGCCAGCAGCCAGCAGGGTCCCTCCTACAATGAGCAGTTCTTC
.	once	TRBV12-5	TRBJ2-3	CASIRDSIDTQYF	TGTGCTAGTATCCGGGATTCGATAGATACGCAGTATTTT
.	.	TRBV28	TRBJ2-7	CASSTMGLFYEQYF	TGTGCCAGCTCTACCATGGGACTGTTCTACGAGCAGTACTTC
.	.	TRBV28	TRBJ2-2	CASSFPQGGTGELFF	TGTGCCAGCAGTTTCCCGCAGGGGGGCACCGGGGAGCTGTTTTTT
.	.	TRBV2	TRBJ2-1	CASSESPAGPSSYNEQFF	TGTGCCAGCAGTGAATCCCCAGCGGGCCCAAGCTCCTACAATGAGCAGTTCTTC
.	.	TRBV2	TRBJ2-7	CASSSMFEQYF	TGTGCCAGCAGTTCCATGTTCGAGCAGTACTTC
TRBD1	.	TRBV7-7	TRBJ2-3	CASSLGTGKTDTQYF	TGTGCTAGCAGCTTAGGGACAGGGAAGACAGATACGCAGTATTTT
.	.	TRBV27	TRBJ1-2	CASSPDRNYGYTF	TGTGCCAGCAGCCCAGACAGAAACTATGGCTACACCTTC
TRBD1	.	TRBV29-1	TRBJ1-2	CSVVIQGVKDYGYTF	TGCAGCGTGGTTATACAGGGGGTGAAAGACTATGGCTACACCTTC
TRBD1	.	TRBV2	TRBJ1-5	CASTGTVNSNQPQHF	TGTGCCAGCACCGGGACAGTCAATAGCAATCAGCCCCAGCATTTT
TRBD2	.	TRBV6-4	TRBJ2-3	CASSDGTSGTDTQYF	TGTGCCAGCAGTGACGGGACTAGCGGGACAGATACGCAGTATTTT
.	.	TRBV11-3	TRBJ2-5	CASSLAPSGGWEYETQYF	TGTGCCAGCAGCTTAGCTCCCTCGGGGGGCTGGGAGTATGAGACCCAGTACTTC
TRBD1	.	TRBV5-4	TRBJ1-5	CASSGRTGGQPQHF	TGTGCCAGCAGCGGCCGGACAGGGGGCCAGCCCCAGCATTTT
.	.	TRBV25-1	TRBJ2-7	CASSELAVGAGGAYEQYF	TGTGCCAGCAGTGAATTGGCGGTAGGAGCAGGAGGTGCCTACGAGCAGTACTTC
.	.	TRBV30	TRBJ2-3	CAWSRGDTQYF	TGTGCCTGGAGTAGGGGAGATACGCAGTATTTT
.	few	TRBV5-4	TRBJ1-1	CASSFTGRNTEAFF	TGTGCCAGCAGCTTTACAGGTAGAAACACTGAAGCTTTCTTT
.	.	TRBV6-5	TRBJ1-1	CATTPVGGVNTEAFF	TGTGCCACCACCCCGGTAGGGGGGGTGAACACTGAAGCTTTCTTT
.	.	TRBV6-5	TRBJ1-1	CASSYSPGEFTEAFF	TGTGCCAGCAGTTACTCGCCAGGGGAGTTCACTGAAGCTTTCTTT
.	.	TRBV21-1	TRBJ1-4	CASRSSKGAGEKLFF	TGTGCCAGCAGAAGCTCGAAGGGGGCCGGAGAAAAACTGTTTTTT
TRBD1	.	TRBV5-1	TRBJ2-5	CASSERDSQETRYF	TGCGCCAGCAGCGAGAGGGACAGCCAAGAGACCCGGTACTTC
TRBD1	few	TRBV6-4	TRBJ1-2	CASSADRANYGYTF	TGTGCCAGCAGTGCGGACAGGGCTAACTATGGCTACACCTTC
TRBD1	.	TRBV28	TRBJ1-5	CASLTGNKGQPQHF	TGTGCCAGCCTGACAGGGAACAAAGGTCAGCCCCAGCATTTT
TRBD2	.	TRBV4-3	TRBJ2-3	CASSQDRGTSGSTDTQYF	TGCGCCAGCAGCCAAGATAGGGGGACTAGCGGGTCTACAGATACGCAGTATTTT
.	.	TRBV5-1	TRBJ2-6	CASSPQGGPGANVLTF	TGCGCCAGCAGCCCGCAGGGGGGCCCTGGGGCCAACGTCCTGACTTTC
TRBD1	few	TRBV7-9	TRBJ1-1	CASSSGTGNTEAFF	TGTGCCAGCAGCTCCGGGACAGGGAACACTGAAGCTTTCTTT
TRBD1	.	TRBV14	TRBJ2-7	CAETGALVAYEQYF	TGTGCCGAAACAGGGGCCCTTGTGGCCTACGAGCAGTACTTC
.	.	TRBV6-1	TRBJ2-1	CASAVKGRGEQFF	TGTGCCAGCGCAGTAAAGGGAAGGGGCGAGCAGTTCTTC
.	.	TRBV19	TRBJ2-7	CASSVTPGVGDYEQYF	TGTGCCAGTAGTGTCACTCCAGGGGTAGGGGACTACGAGCAGTACTTC
TRBD1	few	TRBV9	TRBJ2-5	CASSLASGQQETQYF	TGTGCCAGCAGTTTAGCGTCGGGACAGCAAGAGACCCAGTACTTC
.	.	TRBV7-9	TRBJ2-5	CASSRKETQYF	TGTGCCAGCAGCCGTAAAGAGACCCAGTACTTC